This T cell receptor beta chain is from a study of PD-1 blockade in classical Hodgkin lymphoma. Looked up from germline, CDR1 is SGHRS and CDR2 is YFSETQ. The CDR3 loop spans 18 amino acids. J lost 0 bases, V lost 0 bases, and 6 bases had no gene match. Following autologous stem cell transplantation, relapse occurred in every patient, and exposure to brentuximab vedotin varied. The assay was immunoSEQ multiplex PCR, and TCRdb's table has in-frame clones only and misses some. The sample shows over 50,000 clones, more than 65% of them seen only once. Specimen: peripheral blood mononuclear cells (PBMCs), collected at baseline. This clonotype was obtained from a human donor with classical Hodgkin lymphoma. The chain employs TRBV5-1 and TRBJ2-4, with 10 bases matching TRBD1. In DNA form, the CDR3 reads TGCGCCAGCAGCTTGGCCTTAGGGACAGGGGTAGCCAAAAACATTCAGTACTTC. It specifies CASSLALGTGVAKNIQYF.